A selection of T cell receptor beta chains follows, all from one sample in a study of blood T cell repertoires in COVID-19. Sequenced by immunoSEQ multiplex PCR; TCRdb stores in-frame clones only, minus some. The repertoire holds 200,000 or so clones, with roughly 88% as singletons. The sequenced sample consisted of PBMCs or T cells enriched from blood (not recorded which). These receptors all come from a woman aged 30 to 39 who had been exposed to COVID-19. CDR3s include the opening cysteine and the closing phenylalanine or tryptophan. The order of the fields is V gene, J gene, CDR3 protein.

TRBV11-2	TRBJ2-7	CASSYRDRSYEQYF
TRBV20-1	TRBJ2-7	CSAVQAYEQYF
TRBV6-1	TRBJ1-5	CASSDLPRTGGGNQPQHF
TRBV15	TRBJ1-4	CATSRDKNSLVGEKLFF
TRBV2	TRBJ1-2	CASSEYRGNYGYTF
TRBV29-1	TRBJ1-1	CSVVETVNTEAFF
TRBV3-1/TRBV3-2	TRBJ2-7	CASSQDAVDGRRYEQYF
TRBV7-9	TRBJ1-4	CASSDYRTNEKLFF
TRBV5-1	TRBJ2-5	CASKSLQISPETQYF
TRBV27	TRBJ2-7	CASSVLFYEQYF
TRBV28	TRBJ2-7	CASSLRTSGGYEQYF
TRBV27	TRBJ2-1	CASSFPGTSSNEQFF
TRBV5-6	TRBJ2-7	CASSFPGQGAREQYF
TRBV12-5	TRBJ1-5	CASGSVSGTGNQPQHF
TRBV18	TRBJ1-1	CASSPPAGDTEAFF
TRBV28	TRBJ1-6	CASSPRDRNNSPLHF
TRBV12-3/TRBV12-4	TRBJ2-5	CASSSGEGETQYF
TRBV19	TRBJ1-1	CASSMTGGANTEAFF
TRBV6-5	TRBJ1-1	CASSYRGNTEAFF
TRBV18	TRBJ1-1	CASSPPLRGAEAFF
TRBV28	TRBJ2-3	CASSGRRGGLTDTQYF
TRBV25-1	TRBJ2-5	CASSESGVWGQETQYF
TRBV11-2	TRBJ1-5	CASSLGQGNSNQPQHF
TRBV19	TRBJ2-7	CASSPWDRAYEQYF
TRBV25-1	TRBJ1-1	CASSEYGAGGTEAFF
TRBV9	TRBJ2-1	CASSLQGNSYNEQFF
TRBV10-3	TRBJ2-1	CAVTGTSDNEQFF
TRBV27	TRBJ2-6	CASSLIGWDRGLSGANVLTF
TRBV6-4	TRBJ2-2	CASSDSTDTGELFF
TRBV3-1/TRBV3-2	TRBJ1-2	CASSQARAYGYTF
TRBV10-2	TRBJ1-5	CASSESGRGSNQPQHF
TRBV4-1	TRBJ1-5	CASSQHQGQGNQPQHF
TRBV6-5	TRBJ2-5	CATEQGWGQETQYF
TRBV11-3	TRBJ2-1	CASSPGGYNEQFF
TRBV9	TRBJ2-7	CASSVAGEGYYEQYF
TRBV10-1	TRBJ2-1	CASSDGRGNEQFF
TRBV19	TRBJ1-1	CASRAAYTEAFF
TRBV19	TRBJ2-7	CASSISGFGYEQYF
TRBV7-9	TRBJ1-2	CASSPGQGYGYTF
TRBV5-4	TRBJ1-6	CASSNISWGANSPLHF
TRBV5-4	TRBJ2-3	CASSPQVLAGFTDTQYF
TRBV6-5	TRBJ2-7	CASKAGGYEQYF
TRBV7-2	TRBJ1-2	CASSLDRRQTRYGYTF
TRBV3-1/TRBV3-2	TRBJ2-7	CASSHRQAPEQYF
TRBV30	TRBJ1-2	CAWSQVDDGYTF
TRBV11-2	TRBJ1-3	CASSPEAGSGNTIYF
TRBV9	TRBJ2-7	CASSLGQATYEQYF
TRBV19	TRBJ1-1	CASLALQRGSNTEAFF
TRBV11-2	TRBJ1-3	CASSARLGNTIYF
TRBV4-1	TRBJ2-1	CASSHLTSYNEQFF
TRBV2	TRBJ1-1	CASTTGGGANTEAFF
TRBV29-1	TRBJ2-7	CSGTSGASYEQYF
TRBV28	TRBJ2-5	CASSAVTTGRQETQYF
TRBV10-3	TRBJ2-2	CAISDPPPGRGKLPGELFF
TRBV2	TRBJ2-3	CASRGTSGGSTDTQYF
TRBV30	TRBJ1-6	CAWSVHKRDSPLHF
TRBV19	TRBJ1-4	CASSSQGTGTEKLFF
TRBV7-9	TRBJ1-3	CASSLAGGGNTIYF
TRBV19	TRBJ1-3	CATRDRTGNTIYF
TRBV29-1	TRBJ1-2	CSVERQGSLVYGYTF